Listed below are T cell receptor beta chains from one sample, sequenced in a study of blood T cell repertoires in COVID-19. Sequenced by immunoSEQ multiplex PCR; TCRdb stores in-frame clones only, minus some. The data hold approximately 240,000 clones, with just under 85% observed a single time. Sequenced sample: peripheral blood. Every receptor here comes from a man aged 50 to 59 with acute or convalescent COVID-19. The CDR3 runs from the conserved cysteine through the conserved F or W. Each record gives: V gene, J gene, clone size, D gene, CDR3 DNA, CDR3 protein. A D gene is named only where the DNA matches it firmly. Clone sizes are given selectively: once, few, many, or a class where the clone is expanded.

v_call: TRBV3-1/TRBV3-2
j_call: TRBJ2-7
clone_size: NA
d_call: NA
cdr3_nt: TGTGCCAGCAGTCCACGATTGACAGGTTCCGCGTCCTACGAGCAGTACTTC
cdr3_aa: CASSPRLTGSASYEQYF

v_call: TRBV2
j_call: TRBJ2-1
clone_size: NA
d_call: TRBD2
cdr3_nt: TGTGCCAGCCGGTTAGCGGGAGGGCCGAATGAGCAGTTCTTC
cdr3_aa: CASRLAGGPNEQFF

v_call: TRBV28
j_call: TRBJ1-5
clone_size: NA
d_call: TRBD1
cdr3_nt: TGTGCCAGCAACCTTTACAGGGGGATCTATAGCAATCAGCCCCAGCATTTT
cdr3_aa: CASNLYRGIYSNQPQHF

v_call: TRBV30
j_call: TRBJ2-3
clone_size: once
d_call: NA
cdr3_nt: TGTGCCTGGAGTAGGGGGATGGCCGGGACAGATACGCAGTATTTT
cdr3_aa: CAWSRGMAGTDTQYF

v_call: TRBV19
j_call: TRBJ1-2
clone_size: once
d_call: TRBD1
cdr3_nt: TGTGCCAGTAGTCCACGGAAGGGGGCTGGCTACACCTTC
cdr3_aa: CASSPRKGAGYTF

v_call: TRBV12-3/TRBV12-4
j_call: TRBJ1-2
clone_size: NA
d_call: TRBD1
cdr3_nt: TGTGCCAGCAGTCAGGGACAGTACGGCTACACCTTC
cdr3_aa: CASSQGQYGYTF

v_call: TRBV3-1/TRBV3-2
j_call: TRBJ1-6
clone_size: NA
d_call: NA
cdr3_nt: TGTGCCAGCAGAGGAGGTAGCTCCTATAATTCACCCCTCCACTTT
cdr3_aa: CASRGGSSYNSPLHF

v_call: TRBV6-5
j_call: TRBJ1-6
clone_size: NA
d_call: TRBD1
cdr3_nt: TGTGCCAGCAGCAGGGGGTCGTCTAATTCACCCCTCCACTTT
cdr3_aa: CASSRGSSNSPLHF

v_call: TRBV19
j_call: TRBJ2-1
clone_size: NA
d_call: NA
cdr3_nt: TGTGCCAGTAGTAAGATGACTAGTTTCAATGAGCAGTTCTTC
cdr3_aa: CASSKMTSFNEQFF

v_call: TRBV7-3
j_call: TRBJ2-2
clone_size: NA
d_call: TRBD2
cdr3_nt: TGTGCCAGCAGCTATCTAGCGGGAGGCCCCACCGGGGAGCTGTTTTTT
cdr3_aa: CASSYLAGGPTGELFF

v_call: TRBV10-3
j_call: TRBJ2-5
clone_size: NA
d_call: NA
cdr3_nt: TGTGCCATCAGTGACGGGAAGGGAGAGACCCAGTACTTC
cdr3_aa: CAISDGKGETQYF

v_call: TRBV19
j_call: TRBJ2-5
clone_size: NA
d_call: NA
cdr3_nt: TGTGCCAGTAGTACTCCCCTCTCTCAAGAGACCCAGTACTTC
cdr3_aa: CASSTPLSQETQYF

v_call: TRBV4-2
j_call: TRBJ2-5
clone_size: NA
d_call: TRBD2
cdr3_nt: TGTGCCAGCAGCCAAGGGACTAGCGGGGGCCTCCAAGAGACCCAGTACTTC
cdr3_aa: CASSQGTSGGLQETQYF

v_call: TRBV6-1
j_call: TRBJ2-1
clone_size: NA
d_call: TRBD1
cdr3_nt: TGTGCCAGCAGTGAAGGCGGCCTCGACAGGGTCCCTCACAATGAGCAGTTCTTC
cdr3_aa: CASSEGGLDRVPHNEQFF

v_call: TRBV5-1
j_call: TRBJ2-3
clone_size: NA
d_call: NA
cdr3_nt: TGCGCCAGCAGCTTGGAAGTTTACGTCAGGGTCGATACGCAGTATTTT
cdr3_aa: CASSLEVYVRVDTQYF

v_call: TRBV7-9
j_call: TRBJ2-1
clone_size: NA
d_call: TRBD2
cdr3_nt: TGTGCCAGCAGCTCACCTAGCGGTGGCTCCTACAATGAGCAGTTCTTC
cdr3_aa: CASSSPSGGSYNEQFF

v_call: TRBV2
j_call: TRBJ1-1
clone_size: NA
d_call: NA
cdr3_nt: TGTGCCAGCAGTGCACAGGGAAACACTGAAGCTTTCTTT
cdr3_aa: CASSAQGNTEAFF

v_call: TRBV3-1/TRBV3-2
j_call: TRBJ2-2
clone_size: NA
d_call: NA
cdr3_nt: TGTGCCAGCAGCCTACAGGGAGGGTACACCGGGGAGCTGTTTTTT
cdr3_aa: CASSLQGGYTGELFF

v_call: TRBV12-3/TRBV12-4
j_call: TRBJ1-2
clone_size: NA
d_call: NA
cdr3_nt: TGTGCCAGCAGTCTAGGGTCAGTCTATGGCTACACCTTC
cdr3_aa: CASSLGSVYGYTF

v_call: TRBV5-5
j_call: TRBJ2-2
clone_size: NA
d_call: NA
cdr3_nt: TGTGCCAGCAGCGACCGGGACACCATCACCGGGGAGCTGTTTTTT
cdr3_aa: CASSDRDTITGELFF

v_call: TRBV9
j_call: TRBJ2-2
clone_size: NA
d_call: TRBD2
cdr3_nt: TGTGCCAGCAGCGTAACCGGGGGGGCTACCGGGGAGCTGTTTTTT
cdr3_aa: CASSVTGGATGELFF

v_call: TRBV4-1
j_call: TRBJ2-3
clone_size: NA
d_call: NA
cdr3_nt: TGCGCCAGCAGCCAAGATCTGGGGCAGGGGACCACAGATACGCAGTATTTT
cdr3_aa: CASSQDLGQGTTDTQYF

v_call: TRBV2
j_call: TRBJ1-1
clone_size: NA
d_call: NA
cdr3_nt: TGTGCCAGCAGTGAGGGGCGCGCAGACGCTTTCTTT
cdr3_aa: CASSEGRADAFF

v_call: TRBV18
j_call: TRBJ1-6
clone_size: NA
d_call: NA
cdr3_nt: TGTGCCAGCTCACCAGGACAGAATTCACCCCTCCACTTT
cdr3_aa: CASSPGQNSPLHF

v_call: TRBV7-2
j_call: TRBJ2-3
clone_size: NA
d_call: NA
cdr3_nt: TGTGCCAGCAGCTTAGAAGTCATGAGTGTTACAGATACGCAGTATTTT
cdr3_aa: CASSLEVMSVTDTQYF

v_call: TRBV12-5
j_call: TRBJ2-7
clone_size: once
d_call: TRBD1
cdr3_nt: TGTGCTAGTGGTCCCTCGACCGACAGGGTTGGGGAGCAGTACTTC
cdr3_aa: CASGPSTDRVGEQYF

v_call: TRBV5-1
j_call: TRBJ2-1
clone_size: NA
d_call: TRBD2
cdr3_nt: TGCGCCAGCAGCTTGGCAACTAGCGGCTACAATGAGCAGTTCTTC
cdr3_aa: CASSLATSGYNEQFF

v_call: TRBV28
j_call: TRBJ2-1
clone_size: NA
d_call: NA
cdr3_nt: TGTGCCAGCAGGGGGCAGCAGGAGTACAATGAGCAGTTCTTC
cdr3_aa: CASRGQQEYNEQFF

v_call: TRBV20-1
j_call: TRBJ1-2
clone_size: NA
d_call: NA
cdr3_nt: TGCAGTGCTAGTGCGGGAGCGGTCGGCTATGGCTACACCTTC
cdr3_aa: CSASAGAVGYGYTF

v_call: TRBV10-1
j_call: TRBJ2-3
clone_size: NA
d_call: NA
cdr3_nt: TGCGCCAGCAGCGAAGGGGCGGAAATCACAGATACGCAGTATTTT
cdr3_aa: CASSEGAEITDTQYF

v_call: TRBV9
j_call: TRBJ2-7
clone_size: few
d_call: TRBD2
cdr3_nt: TGTGCCAGCAGCGTAGGACTAGCGGCCTACGAGCAGTACTTC
cdr3_aa: CASSVGLAAYEQYF

v_call: TRBV6-5
j_call: TRBJ2-7
clone_size: NA
d_call: TRBD1
cdr3_nt: TGTGCCAGCAGTTACTCGGACAGGGGAAGTCTGTACTTC
cdr3_aa: CASSYSDRGSLYF

v_call: TRBV7-9
j_call: TRBJ2-7
clone_size: NA
d_call: NA
cdr3_nt: TGTGCCAGCAGCTACGCCGGGTCCAAACTCTACGAGCAGTACTTC
cdr3_aa: CASSYAGSKLYEQYF

v_call: TRBV6-5
j_call: TRBJ2-3
clone_size: few
d_call: NA
cdr3_nt: TGTGCCAGCAGTTATGTACTAGCCAACACAGATACGCAGTATTTT
cdr3_aa: CASSYVLANTDTQYF

v_call: TRBV2
j_call: TRBJ2-1
clone_size: NA
d_call: NA
cdr3_nt: TGTGCCAGCAGGGCCGGGACTCTAAACAATGAGCAGTTCTTC
cdr3_aa: CASRAGTLNNEQFF

v_call: TRBV28
j_call: TRBJ1-1
clone_size: NA
d_call: NA
cdr3_nt: TGTGCCAGTTTTTCACTGGACACTGAAGCTTTCTTT
cdr3_aa: CASFSLDTEAFF

v_call: TRBV12-3/TRBV12-4
j_call: TRBJ1-2
clone_size: NA
d_call: NA
cdr3_nt: TGTGCCAGCAGTGTTCGGGGGGGGCATGGCTACACCTTC
cdr3_aa: CASSVRGGHGYTF